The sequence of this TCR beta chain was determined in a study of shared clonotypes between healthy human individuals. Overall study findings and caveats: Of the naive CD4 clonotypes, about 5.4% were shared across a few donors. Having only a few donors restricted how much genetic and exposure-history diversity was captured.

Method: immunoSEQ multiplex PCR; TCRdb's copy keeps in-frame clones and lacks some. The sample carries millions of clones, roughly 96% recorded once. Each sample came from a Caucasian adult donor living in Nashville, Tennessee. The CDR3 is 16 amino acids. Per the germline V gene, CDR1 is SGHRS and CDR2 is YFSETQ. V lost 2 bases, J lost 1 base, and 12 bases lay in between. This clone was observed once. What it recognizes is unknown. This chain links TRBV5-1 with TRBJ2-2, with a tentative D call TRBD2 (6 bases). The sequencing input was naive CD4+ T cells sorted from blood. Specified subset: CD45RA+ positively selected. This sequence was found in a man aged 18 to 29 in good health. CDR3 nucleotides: TGCGCCAGCAGCTTATGGGCGGGAAAGAACACCGGGGAGCTGTTTTTT. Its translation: CASSLWAGKNTGELFF.